This T cell receptor (beta chain) originates from a study of T cell changes during pregnancy in multiple sclerosis (dated by TCRdb to about 2019). Context from the whole study: In women with multiple sclerosis, the researchers looked at how the T cell repertoire shifted as pregnancy progressed.

CDR1 and CDR2 (ENHRY, SYGVKD) derive from the germline V gene. The junction shows trimming of 9 bases on V and 2 bases on J, plus 19 bases between the germline ends. The CDR3 contains 15 residues, cysteine and phenylalanine counted. The kept DNA is CDR3 alone, 45 bases in frame from the first base. Libraries were built with the immunoSEQ multiplex PCR assay. TCRdb re-hosts the immuneACCESS table, in-frame sequences only. Its copies lack some clones; in the studies checked, an unresolved V gene accounts for under half of them, and the cause for the rest is not known. For this sample there are over 30,000 clones; about 94% appear just once. Of the sample, about 0.32% falls within the top ten clones. Notes on this clone: Its binding antigen is unknown. Qualities for individual bases were not recorded, and no much larger clone is one base off.

Recombination joined TRBV10-3 with TRBJ1-2, with no reliable assignment of the D segment. The sequenced sample was CD4+ T cells from peripheral blood mononuclear cells, obtained after pregnancy. The source is a female donor with multiple sclerosis, enrolled in a pregnancy study. The CDR3 corresponds to CAIQASPRSNYGYTF. The DNA reads as follows: TGTGCCATTCAGGCGTCTCCACGCTCAAACTATGGCTACACCTTC.